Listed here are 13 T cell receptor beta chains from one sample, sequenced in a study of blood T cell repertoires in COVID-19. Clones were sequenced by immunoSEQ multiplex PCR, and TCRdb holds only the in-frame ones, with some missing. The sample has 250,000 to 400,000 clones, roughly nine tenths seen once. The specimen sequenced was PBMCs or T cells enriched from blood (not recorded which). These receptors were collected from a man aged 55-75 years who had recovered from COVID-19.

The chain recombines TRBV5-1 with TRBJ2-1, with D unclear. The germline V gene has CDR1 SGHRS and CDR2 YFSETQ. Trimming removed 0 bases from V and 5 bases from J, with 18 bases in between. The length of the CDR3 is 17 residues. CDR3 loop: CASSLASSSGHNNEQFF. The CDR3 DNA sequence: TGCGCCAGCAGCTTGGCCTCCAGTTCTGGCCACAACAATGAGCAGTTCTTC.

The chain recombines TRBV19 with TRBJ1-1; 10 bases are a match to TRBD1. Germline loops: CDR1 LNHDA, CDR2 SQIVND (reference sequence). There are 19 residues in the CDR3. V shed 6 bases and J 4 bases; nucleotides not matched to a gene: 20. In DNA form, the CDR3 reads TGTGCCAGTAGCCTAGCTGCGGGACAGGGGTTCGGTGGTAGCACTGAAGCTTTCTTT. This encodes CASSLAAGQGFGGSTEAFF.

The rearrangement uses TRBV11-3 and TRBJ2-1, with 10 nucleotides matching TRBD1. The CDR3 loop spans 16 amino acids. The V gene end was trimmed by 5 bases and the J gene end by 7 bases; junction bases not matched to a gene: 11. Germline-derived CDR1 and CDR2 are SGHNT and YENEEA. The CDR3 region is CASSKMGTGVGNEQFF. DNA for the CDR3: TGTGCCAGCAGCAAAATGGGGACAGGGGTGGGTAATGAGCAGTTCTTC.

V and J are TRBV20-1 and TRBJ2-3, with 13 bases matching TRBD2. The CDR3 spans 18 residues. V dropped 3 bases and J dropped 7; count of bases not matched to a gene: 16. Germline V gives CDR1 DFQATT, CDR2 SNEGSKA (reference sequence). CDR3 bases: TGCAGTGCTAGTAGGAGCCCCAGACTAGCGGGAGGCCCGTATACGCAGTATTTT. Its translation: CSASRSPRLAGGPYTQYF.

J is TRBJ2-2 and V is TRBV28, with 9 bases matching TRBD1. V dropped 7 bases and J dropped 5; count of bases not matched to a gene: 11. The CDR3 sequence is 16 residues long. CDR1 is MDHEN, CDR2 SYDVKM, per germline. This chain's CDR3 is CASKLSGTGLTGELFF. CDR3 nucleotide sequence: TGTGCCAGCAAGCTGTCCGGGACAGGGCTTACCGGGGAGCTGTTTTTT.

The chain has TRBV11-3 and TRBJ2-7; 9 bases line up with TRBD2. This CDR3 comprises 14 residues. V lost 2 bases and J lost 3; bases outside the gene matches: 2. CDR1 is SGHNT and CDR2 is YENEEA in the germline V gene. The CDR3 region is CASSLNSGGYEQYF. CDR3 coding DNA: TGTGCCAGCAGCTTAAATAGCGGGGGCTACGAGCAGTACTTC.

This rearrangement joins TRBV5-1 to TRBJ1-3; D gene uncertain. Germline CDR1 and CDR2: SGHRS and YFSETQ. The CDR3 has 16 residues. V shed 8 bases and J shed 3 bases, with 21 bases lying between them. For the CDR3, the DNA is TGCGCCAGGGCCGGTGTCGGGGAAACCCATGGAAACACCATATATTTT. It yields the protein CARAGVGETHGNTIYF.

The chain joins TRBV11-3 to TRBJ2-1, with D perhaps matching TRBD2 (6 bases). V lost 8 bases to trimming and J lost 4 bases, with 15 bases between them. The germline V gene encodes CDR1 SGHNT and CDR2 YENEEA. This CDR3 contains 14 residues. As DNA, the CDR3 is TGTGCCAGCTCGCGTGCGGGGCCGTACAATGAGCAGTTCTTC. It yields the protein CASSRAGPYNEQFF.

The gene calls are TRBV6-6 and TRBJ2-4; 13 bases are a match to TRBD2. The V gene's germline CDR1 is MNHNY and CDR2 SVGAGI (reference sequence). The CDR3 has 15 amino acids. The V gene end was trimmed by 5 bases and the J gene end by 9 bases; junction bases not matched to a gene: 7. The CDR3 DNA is TGTGCCAGCAGTCCCGGACTAGCGGGAGCGCGCATTCAGTACTTC. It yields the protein CASSPGLAGARIQYF.

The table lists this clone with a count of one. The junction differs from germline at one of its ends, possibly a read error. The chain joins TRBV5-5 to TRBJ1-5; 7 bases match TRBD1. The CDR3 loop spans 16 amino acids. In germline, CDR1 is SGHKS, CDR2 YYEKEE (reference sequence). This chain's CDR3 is CAGSWGQSTSNQPQHF. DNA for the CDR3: TGTGCCGGCAGCTGGGGACAGTCGACTAGCAATCAGCCCCAGCATTTT.

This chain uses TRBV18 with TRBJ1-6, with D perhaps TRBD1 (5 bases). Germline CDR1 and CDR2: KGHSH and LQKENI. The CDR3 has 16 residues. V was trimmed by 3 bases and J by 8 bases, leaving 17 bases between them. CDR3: CASSPSLDSWDSPLHF. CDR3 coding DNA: TGTGCCAGCTCACCCTCTTTAGACAGCTGGGATTCACCCCTCCACTTT.

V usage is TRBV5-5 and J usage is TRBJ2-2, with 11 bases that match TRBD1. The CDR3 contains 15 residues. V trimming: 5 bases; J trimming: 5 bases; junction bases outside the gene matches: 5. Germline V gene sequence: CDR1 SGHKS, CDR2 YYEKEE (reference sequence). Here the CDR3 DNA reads TGTGCCAGCAGGTGGACAGGGGGCTGGACCGGGGAGCTGTTTTTT. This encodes CASRWTGGWTGELFF.

The CDR3 sequence is CASSRYSTYEQYF. The CDR3 nucleotides read TGTGCCAGTAGTCGCTACAGCACCTACGAGCAGTACTTC. This rearrangement joins TRBV19 to TRBJ2-7; D is undetermined. Deletions cut 5 bases from V and 2 bases from J, with 10 bases between. Germline values: CDR1 LNHDA, CDR2 SQIVND (reference sequence). This CDR3 is 13 amino acids long.